A selection of T cell receptor beta chains follows, all from one sample in a study of shared clonotypes between healthy human individuals. The table came from immunoSEQ multiplex PCR; TCRdb's copy has only in-frame clones and leaves some out. Of 2 million to 2.5 million clones listed, approximately 96% are singletons. Material: naive CD4+ T cells sorted from blood. Every receptor here comes from a man between 18 and 35 years old in good health. Each CDR3 is given without its conserved first and last residue. The order of the fields is J gene, clone size, V gene, CDR3 protein. Only some rows state a clone size, as once, few, many or a class for expanded clones.

J gene: TRBJ1-4; clone size: .; V gene: TRBV30; CDR3 protein: AWSVGPGEKLF
J gene: TRBJ1-1; clone size: .; V gene: TRBV5-1; CDR3 protein: ASSWGQVTEAF
J gene: TRBJ1-5; clone size: once; V gene: TRBV5-1; CDR3 protein: ASSLRGEGRNQPQH
J gene: TRBJ2-5; clone size: .; V gene: TRBV7-9; CDR3 protein: ASSVQRTGGQETQY
J gene: TRBJ1-6; clone size: .; V gene: TRBV14; CDR3 protein: ASSQMGSSYNSPLH
J gene: TRBJ2-5; clone size: .; V gene: TRBV4-3; CDR3 protein: ASSQGDFPRGGQETQY
J gene: TRBJ1-2; clone size: .; V gene: TRBV13; CDR3 protein: ASSGDRGLNYGYT
J gene: TRBJ2-7; clone size: .; V gene: TRBV7-6; CDR3 protein: ATSDRRDEQY
J gene: TRBJ1-3; clone size: .; V gene: TRBV11-2; CDR3 protein: ASSTGTVSGNTIY
J gene: TRBJ1-2; clone size: few; V gene: TRBV11-2; CDR3 protein: ASSLGGRGGYT
J gene: TRBJ2-3; clone size: .; V gene: TRBV5-5; CDR3 protein: ASTQQGGTDTQY
J gene: TRBJ2-7; clone size: .; V gene: TRBV25-1; CDR3 protein: ASSGGTSGSRFDEQY
J gene: TRBJ2-5; clone size: .; V gene: TRBV7-7; CDR3 protein: ASSTTRLETQY
J gene: TRBJ1-5; clone size: .; V gene: TRBV2; CDR3 protein: ASSGQGADQPQH
J gene: TRBJ2-5; clone size: .; V gene: TRBV7-9; CDR3 protein: ASSLGLAGGQETQY
J gene: TRBJ1-5; clone size: .; V gene: TRBV4-1; CDR3 protein: ASSQEQGPYSNQPQH
J gene: TRBJ1-2; clone size: .; V gene: TRBV9; CDR3 protein: ASSGGGQSDAGT
J gene: TRBJ1-6; clone size: .; V gene: TRBV6-6; CDR3 protein: ASSYSMLRNNSPLH
J gene: TRBJ2-4; clone size: .; V gene: TRBV27; CDR3 protein: ASSRSGGLAKNIQY
J gene: TRBJ2-7; clone size: .; V gene: TRBV18; CDR3 protein: ASSPDHRGPVSEQY
J gene: TRBJ2-1; clone size: once; V gene: TRBV20-1; CDR3 protein: SARRGGEQF
J gene: TRBJ1-1; clone size: .; V gene: TRBV9; CDR3 protein: ASSPPSGPTEAF
J gene: TRBJ2-7; clone size: .; V gene: TRBV18; CDR3 protein: ASSPPLMIREQY
J gene: TRBJ2-1; clone size: .; V gene: TRBV30; CDR3 protein: AWSPTVEQF
J gene: TRBJ2-7; clone size: .; V gene: TRBV27; CDR3 protein: ASSSWTSGRAGYEQY
J gene: TRBJ2-1; clone size: .; V gene: TRBV2; CDR3 protein: ASSGVGTSGGTNEQF
J gene: TRBJ1-5; clone size: once; V gene: TRBV7-8; CDR3 protein: ASSFDNQPQH
J gene: TRBJ1-5; clone size: .; V gene: TRBV28; CDR3 protein: ASSPTGASNQPQH
J gene: TRBJ2-1; clone size: .; V gene: TRBV19; CDR3 protein: ASSNLGTGGRNEQF
J gene: TRBJ1-3; clone size: .; V gene: TRBV10-1; CDR3 protein: ASSEGSSGNTIY
J gene: TRBJ1-1; clone size: .; V gene: TRBV18; CDR3 protein: ASSFTGDTEAF
J gene: TRBJ2-5; clone size: .; V gene: TRBV6-6; CDR3 protein: ASTYRVETQY
J gene: TRBJ1-6; clone size: .; V gene: TRBV4-2; CDR3 protein: ASSQELPMVTLH
J gene: TRBJ2-7; clone size: .; V gene: TRBV9; CDR3 protein: ASSRRDREAAYEQY
J gene: TRBJ2-1; clone size: once; V gene: TRBV30; CDR3 protein: AWSGLGLAVYNEQF
J gene: TRBJ2-2; clone size: .; V gene: TRBV7-9; CDR3 protein: ASNVGLGDGELF
J gene: TRBJ2-2; clone size: few; V gene: TRBV5-4; CDR3 protein: AGTGTANTGELF
J gene: TRBJ2-4; clone size: .; V gene: TRBV29-1; CDR3 protein: SVEGRLAKNIQY
J gene: TRBJ1-5; clone size: .; V gene: TRBV4-1; CDR3 protein: ASSPSRGFNQPQH
J gene: TRBJ2-3; clone size: .; V gene: TRBV29-1; CDR3 protein: SVDTAGGPDTQY
J gene: TRBJ1-6; clone size: few; V gene: TRBV5-1; CDR3 protein: ASSLTGGNNSPLH
J gene: TRBJ2-5; clone size: once; V gene: TRBV28; CDR3 protein: ASSLLAGQETQY
J gene: TRBJ1-1; clone size: .; V gene: TRBV11-2; CDR3 protein: ASSLAGENTEAF
J gene: TRBJ2-7; clone size: .; V gene: TRBV7-3; CDR3 protein: ASSIPGLAGIFTLYEQY
J gene: TRBJ1-1; clone size: .; V gene: TRBV6-6; CDR3 protein: ASSYRAENTEAF
J gene: TRBJ1-3; clone size: .; V gene: TRBV2; CDR3 protein: ASSVRASGNTIY
J gene: TRBJ2-1; clone size: .; V gene: TRBV6-5; CDR3 protein: ASSYSSGTYNEQF
J gene: TRBJ2-7; clone size: .; V gene: TRBV15; CDR3 protein: ATSRDPGPRRSYEQY
J gene: TRBJ2-7; clone size: .; V gene: TRBV27; CDR3 protein: ASSLHSRGLPYEQY
J gene: TRBJ2-7; clone size: .; V gene: TRBV19; CDR3 protein: ASSSVRSGSYEQY
J gene: TRBJ1-4; clone size: few; V gene: TRBV2; CDR3 protein: ASLALEATNEKLF
J gene: TRBJ1-5; clone size: .; V gene: TRBV2; CDR3 protein: ASTRSGFSNQPQH
J gene: TRBJ2-2; clone size: few; V gene: TRBV5-4; CDR3 protein: ASSLEGVGELF
J gene: TRBJ1-4; clone size: .; V gene: TRBV30; CDR3 protein: AWSASRGAWEKLF